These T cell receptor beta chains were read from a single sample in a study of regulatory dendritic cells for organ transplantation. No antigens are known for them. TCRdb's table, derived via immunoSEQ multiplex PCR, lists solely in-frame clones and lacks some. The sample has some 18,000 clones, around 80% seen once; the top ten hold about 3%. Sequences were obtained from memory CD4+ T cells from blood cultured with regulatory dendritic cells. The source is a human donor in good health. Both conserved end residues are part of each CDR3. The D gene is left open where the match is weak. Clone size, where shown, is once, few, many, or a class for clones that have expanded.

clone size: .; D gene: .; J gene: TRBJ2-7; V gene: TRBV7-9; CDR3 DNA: TGTGCCAGCTCTCCCTCCCCTCTACTCGAGCAGTACTTC; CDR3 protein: CASSPSPLLEQYF
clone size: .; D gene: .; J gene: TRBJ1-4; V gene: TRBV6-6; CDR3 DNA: TGTGCCAGCAGGTTCCCAGGGGCGGAAAAACTGTTTTTT; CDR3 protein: CASRFPGAEKLFF
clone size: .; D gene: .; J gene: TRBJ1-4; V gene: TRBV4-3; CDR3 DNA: TGCGCCAGCAGCCAAGATCCCCCCGGGACCTTAAATGAAAAACTGTTTTTT; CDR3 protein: CASSQDPPGTLNEKLFF
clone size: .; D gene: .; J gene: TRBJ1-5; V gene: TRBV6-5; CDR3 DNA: TGTGCCAGCAATAGGAATGGCAATCAGCCCCAGCATTTT; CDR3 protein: CASNRNGNQPQHF
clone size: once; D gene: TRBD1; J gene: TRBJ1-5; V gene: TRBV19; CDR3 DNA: TGCGCCAGTAGTATAGCTCCGCAAACAGGGGATCAGCCCCAGCATTTT; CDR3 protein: CASSIAPQTGDQPQHF
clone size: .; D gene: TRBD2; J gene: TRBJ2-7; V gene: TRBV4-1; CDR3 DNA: TGCGCCAGCAGCCAAGATAGGGCTAGCGGGAGAGGGGTGCAGTACTTC; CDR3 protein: CASSQDRASGRGVQYF
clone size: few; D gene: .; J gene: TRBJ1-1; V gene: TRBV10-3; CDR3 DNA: TGTGCCATCAGTGAGTCTGTCGGGGGCATCACTGAAGCTTTCTTT; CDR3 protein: CAISESVGGITEAFF
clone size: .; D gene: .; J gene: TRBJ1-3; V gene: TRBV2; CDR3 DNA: TGTGCCAGCGCAGGACAGGGAAACACCATATATTTT; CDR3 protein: CASAGQGNTIYF
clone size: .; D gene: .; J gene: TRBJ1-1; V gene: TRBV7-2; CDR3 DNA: TGTGCCAGCTCCACGCGGTTTGAAGCTTTCTTT; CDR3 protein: CASSTRFEAFF
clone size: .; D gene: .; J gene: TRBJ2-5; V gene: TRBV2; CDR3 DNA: TGTGCCAGCAGTGTGGGTACGGAGACCCAGTACTTC; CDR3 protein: CASSVGTETQYF
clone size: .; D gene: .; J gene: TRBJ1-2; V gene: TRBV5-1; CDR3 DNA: TGCGCCAGCAGCAAGGAGGGTGGGGGCTATGGCTACACCTTC; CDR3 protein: CASSKEGGGYGYTF
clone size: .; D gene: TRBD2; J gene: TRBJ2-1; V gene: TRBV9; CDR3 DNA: TGTGCCAGCAGCGTAGATGGGGGAGGGTCGGATGAGCAGTTCTTC; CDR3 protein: CASSVDGGGSDEQFF
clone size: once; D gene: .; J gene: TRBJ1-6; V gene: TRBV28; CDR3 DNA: TGTGCCATCCCTGGGGGGAGGACAAGCTCCTATAATTCACCCCTCCACTTT; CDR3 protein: CAIPGGRTSSYNSPLHF
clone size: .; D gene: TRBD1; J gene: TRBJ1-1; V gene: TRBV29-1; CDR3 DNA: TGCAGCGTCCGACAGGGGCTAAACACTGAAGCTTTCTTT; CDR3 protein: CSVRQGLNTEAFF
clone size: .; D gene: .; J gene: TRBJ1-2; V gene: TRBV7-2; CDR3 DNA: TGTGCCAGCAGCCCGGACGGGAGTTCGGACTATGGCTACACCTTC; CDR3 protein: CASSPDGSSDYGYTF
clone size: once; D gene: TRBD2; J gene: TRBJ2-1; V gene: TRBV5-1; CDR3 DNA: TGCGCCAGCAGCTCCCCAGCGGGAGCGAGTGAGCAGTTCTTC; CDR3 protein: CASSSPAGASEQFF
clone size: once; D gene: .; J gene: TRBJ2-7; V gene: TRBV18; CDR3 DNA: TGTGCCAGCTCACCCCCTAACTACGAGCAGTACTTC; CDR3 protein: CASSPPNYEQYF
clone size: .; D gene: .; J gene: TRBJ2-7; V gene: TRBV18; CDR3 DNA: TGTGCCAGCTCACCTCGAAGGACGGTTACCTACGAGCAGTACTTC; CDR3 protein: CASSPRRTVTYEQYF
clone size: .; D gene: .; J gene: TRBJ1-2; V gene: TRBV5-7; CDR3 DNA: TGTGCCAGCAGCTTGAGGGAAGGGCAGGCCGACTATGGCTACACCTTC; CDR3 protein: CASSLREGQADYGYTF
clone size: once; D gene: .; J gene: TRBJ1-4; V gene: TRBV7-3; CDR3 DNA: TGTGCCAGCAGCTTAATCCAGGCAAGAACTAATGAAAAACTGTTTTTT; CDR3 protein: CASSLIQARTNEKLFF
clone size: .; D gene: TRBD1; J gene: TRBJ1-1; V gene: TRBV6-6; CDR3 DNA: TGTGCCAGCAGTGGACAGGGGGCTGGGGTGAACACTGAAGCTTTCTTT; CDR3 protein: CASSGQGAGVNTEAFF
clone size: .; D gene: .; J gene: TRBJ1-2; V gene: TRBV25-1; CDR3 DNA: TGTGCCAGCAGTGAATTAGGGCATGGCTACACCTTC; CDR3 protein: CASSELGHGYTF
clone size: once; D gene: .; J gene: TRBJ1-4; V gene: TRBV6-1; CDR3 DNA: TGTGCCAGCAGTGAAAGGGGATTAAATGAAAAACTGTTTTTT; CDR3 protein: CASSERGLNEKLFF